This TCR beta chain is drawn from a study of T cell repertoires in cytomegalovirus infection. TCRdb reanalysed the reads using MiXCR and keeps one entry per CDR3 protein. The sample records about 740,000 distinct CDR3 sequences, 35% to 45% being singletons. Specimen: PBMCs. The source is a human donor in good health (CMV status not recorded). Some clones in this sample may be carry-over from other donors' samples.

The CDR3 bases are TGCGCCAGCAGCCAGAGACAGTCGAACACTGAAGCTTTCTTT. Translation: CASSQRQSNTEAFF. The rearrangement links TRBV4-1 to TRBJ1-1, with D tentatively TRBD1 (5 bases). In germline, CDR1 is MGHRA, CDR2 YSYEKL. V lost 3 bases, J lost 1 base, and 9 bases lay in between. CDR3 length equals 14 residues.